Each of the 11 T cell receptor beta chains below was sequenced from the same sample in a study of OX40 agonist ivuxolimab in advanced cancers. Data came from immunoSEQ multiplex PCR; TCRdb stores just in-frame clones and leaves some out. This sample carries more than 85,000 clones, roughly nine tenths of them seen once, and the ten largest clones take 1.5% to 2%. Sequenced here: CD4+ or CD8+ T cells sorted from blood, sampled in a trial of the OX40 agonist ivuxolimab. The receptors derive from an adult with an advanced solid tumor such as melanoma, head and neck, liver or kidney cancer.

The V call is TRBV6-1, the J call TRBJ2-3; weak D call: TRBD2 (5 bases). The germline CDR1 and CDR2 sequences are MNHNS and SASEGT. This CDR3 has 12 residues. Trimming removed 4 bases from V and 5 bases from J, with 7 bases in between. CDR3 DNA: TGTGCCAGCAGTGCACTAGGAGATACGCAGTATTTT. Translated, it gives CASSALGDTQYF.

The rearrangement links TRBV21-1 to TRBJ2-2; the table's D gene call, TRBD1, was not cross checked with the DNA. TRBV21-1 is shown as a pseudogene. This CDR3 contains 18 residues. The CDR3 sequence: CASSKVFSTGLGTGELFF. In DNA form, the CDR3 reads TGTGCCAGCAGCAAAGTCTTCTCGACAGGGCTCGGCACCGGGGAGCTGTTTTTT.

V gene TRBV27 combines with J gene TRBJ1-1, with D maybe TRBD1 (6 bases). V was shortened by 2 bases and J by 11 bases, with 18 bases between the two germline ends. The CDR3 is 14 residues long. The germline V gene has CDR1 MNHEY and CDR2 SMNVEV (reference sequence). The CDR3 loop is CASSLKGGAGPAFF. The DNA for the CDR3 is TGTGCCAGCAGTTTAAAGGGGGGGGCAGGGCCGGCTTTCTTT.

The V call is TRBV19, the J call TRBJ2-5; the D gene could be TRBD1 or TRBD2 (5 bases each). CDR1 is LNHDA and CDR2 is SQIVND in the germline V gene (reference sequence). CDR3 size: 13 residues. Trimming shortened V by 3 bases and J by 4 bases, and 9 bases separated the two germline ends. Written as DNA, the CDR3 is TGTGCCAGTAGTATGTGGGGGAGAGAGACCCAGTACTTC. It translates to CASSMWGRETQYF. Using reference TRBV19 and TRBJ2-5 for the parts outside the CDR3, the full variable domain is DGGITQSPKYLFRKEGQNVTLSCEQNLNHDAMYWYRQDPGQGLRLIYYSQIVNDFQKGDIAEGYSVSREKKESFPLTVTSAQKNPTAFYLCASSMWGRETQYFGPGTRLLVL.

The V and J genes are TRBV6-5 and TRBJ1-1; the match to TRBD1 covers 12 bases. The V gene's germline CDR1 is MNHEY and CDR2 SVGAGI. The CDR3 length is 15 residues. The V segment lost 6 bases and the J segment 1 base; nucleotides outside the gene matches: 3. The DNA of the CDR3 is TGTGCCAGCAGGGGACAGGGGGCGGGGAACACTGAAGCTTTCTTT. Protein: CASRGQGAGNTEAFF.

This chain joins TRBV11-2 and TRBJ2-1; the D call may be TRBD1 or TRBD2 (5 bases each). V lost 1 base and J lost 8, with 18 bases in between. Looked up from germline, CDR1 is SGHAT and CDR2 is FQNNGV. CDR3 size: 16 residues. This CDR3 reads CASSLGGRGAIDEQFF. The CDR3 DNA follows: TGTGCCAGCAGCTTAGGGGGTAGAGGGGCTATTGATGAGCAGTTCTTC.

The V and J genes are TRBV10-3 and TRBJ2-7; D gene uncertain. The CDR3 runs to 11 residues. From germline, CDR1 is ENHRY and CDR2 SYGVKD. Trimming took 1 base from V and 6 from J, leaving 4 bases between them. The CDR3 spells CAISELGEQYF. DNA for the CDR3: TGTGCCATCAGTGAGTTGGGCGAGCAGTACTTC.

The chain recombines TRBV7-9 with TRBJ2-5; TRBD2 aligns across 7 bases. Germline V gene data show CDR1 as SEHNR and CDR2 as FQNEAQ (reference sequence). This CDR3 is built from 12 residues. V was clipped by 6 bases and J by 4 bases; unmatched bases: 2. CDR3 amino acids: CASRSGGETQYF. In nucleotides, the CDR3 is TGTGCCAGCAGGTCGGGGGGAGAGACCCAGTACTTC.

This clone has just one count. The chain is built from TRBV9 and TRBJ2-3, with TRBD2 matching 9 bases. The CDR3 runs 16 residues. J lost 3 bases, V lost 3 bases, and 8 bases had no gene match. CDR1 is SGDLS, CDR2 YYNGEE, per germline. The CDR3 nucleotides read TGTGCCAGCAGCGCTAGGGCGGGAGGGCCTACAGATACGCAGTATTTT. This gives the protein CASSARAGGPTDTQYF.

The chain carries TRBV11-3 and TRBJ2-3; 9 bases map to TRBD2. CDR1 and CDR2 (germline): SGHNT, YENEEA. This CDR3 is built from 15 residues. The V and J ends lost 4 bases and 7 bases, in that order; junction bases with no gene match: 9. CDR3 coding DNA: TGTGCCAGCAGCTGGCTAGCGGGGCGGGCGAATACGCAGTATTTT. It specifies CASSWLAGRANTQYF.

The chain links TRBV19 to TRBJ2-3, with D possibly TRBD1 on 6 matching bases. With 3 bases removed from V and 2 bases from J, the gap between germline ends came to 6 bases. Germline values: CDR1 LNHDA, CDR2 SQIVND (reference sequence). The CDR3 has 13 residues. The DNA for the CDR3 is TGTGCCAGTAGTATGGGACACACAGATACGCAGTATTTT. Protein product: CASSMGHTDTQYF.